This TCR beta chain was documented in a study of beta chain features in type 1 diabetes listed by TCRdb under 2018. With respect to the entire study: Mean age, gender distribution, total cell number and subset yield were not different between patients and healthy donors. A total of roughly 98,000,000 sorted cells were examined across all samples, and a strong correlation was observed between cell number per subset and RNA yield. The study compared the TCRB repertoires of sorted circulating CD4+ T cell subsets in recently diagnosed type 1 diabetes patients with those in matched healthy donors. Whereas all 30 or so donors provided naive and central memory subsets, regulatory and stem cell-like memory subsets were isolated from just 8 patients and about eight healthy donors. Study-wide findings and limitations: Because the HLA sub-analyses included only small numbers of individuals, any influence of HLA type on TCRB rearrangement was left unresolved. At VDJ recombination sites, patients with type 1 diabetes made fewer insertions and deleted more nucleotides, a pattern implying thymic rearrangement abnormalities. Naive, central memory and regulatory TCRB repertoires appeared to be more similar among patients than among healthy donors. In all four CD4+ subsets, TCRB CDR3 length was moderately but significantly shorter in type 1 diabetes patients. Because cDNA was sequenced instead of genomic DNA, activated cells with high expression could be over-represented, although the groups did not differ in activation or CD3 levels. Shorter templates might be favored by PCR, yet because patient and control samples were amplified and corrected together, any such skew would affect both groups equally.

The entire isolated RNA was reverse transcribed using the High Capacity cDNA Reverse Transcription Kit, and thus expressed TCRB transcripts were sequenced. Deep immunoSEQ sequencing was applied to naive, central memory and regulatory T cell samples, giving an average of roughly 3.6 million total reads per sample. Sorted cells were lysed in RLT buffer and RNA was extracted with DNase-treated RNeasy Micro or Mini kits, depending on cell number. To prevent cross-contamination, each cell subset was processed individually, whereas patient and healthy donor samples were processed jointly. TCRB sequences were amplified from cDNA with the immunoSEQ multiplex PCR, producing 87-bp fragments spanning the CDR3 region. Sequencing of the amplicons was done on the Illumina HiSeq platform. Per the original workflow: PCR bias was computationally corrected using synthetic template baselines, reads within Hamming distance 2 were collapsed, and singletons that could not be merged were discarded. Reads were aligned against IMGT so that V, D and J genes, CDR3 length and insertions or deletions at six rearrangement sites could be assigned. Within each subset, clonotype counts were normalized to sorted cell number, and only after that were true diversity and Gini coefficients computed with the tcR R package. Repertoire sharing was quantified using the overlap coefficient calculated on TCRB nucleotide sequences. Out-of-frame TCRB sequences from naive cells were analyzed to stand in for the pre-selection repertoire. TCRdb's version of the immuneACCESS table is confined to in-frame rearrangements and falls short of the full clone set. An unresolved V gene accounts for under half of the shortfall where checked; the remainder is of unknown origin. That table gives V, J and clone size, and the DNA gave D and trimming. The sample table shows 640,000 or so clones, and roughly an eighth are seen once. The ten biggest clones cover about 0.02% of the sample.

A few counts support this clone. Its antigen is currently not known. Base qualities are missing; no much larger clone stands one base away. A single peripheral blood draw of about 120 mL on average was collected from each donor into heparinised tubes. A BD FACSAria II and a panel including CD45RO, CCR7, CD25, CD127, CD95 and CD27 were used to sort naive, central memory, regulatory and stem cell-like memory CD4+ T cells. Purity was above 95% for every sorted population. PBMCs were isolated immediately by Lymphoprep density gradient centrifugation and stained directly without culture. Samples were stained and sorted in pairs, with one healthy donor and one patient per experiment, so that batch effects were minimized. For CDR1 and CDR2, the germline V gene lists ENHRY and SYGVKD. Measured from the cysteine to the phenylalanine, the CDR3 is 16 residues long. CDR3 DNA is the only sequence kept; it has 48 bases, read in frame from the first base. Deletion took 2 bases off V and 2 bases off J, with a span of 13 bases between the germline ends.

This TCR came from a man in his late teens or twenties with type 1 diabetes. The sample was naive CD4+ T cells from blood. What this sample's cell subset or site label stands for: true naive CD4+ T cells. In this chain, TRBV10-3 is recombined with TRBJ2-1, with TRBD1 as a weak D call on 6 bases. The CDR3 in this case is CAISEDRTSTYNEQFF. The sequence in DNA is TGTGCCATCAGTGAGGACAGGACCTCCACCTACAATGAGCAGTTCTTC.